This TCR beta chain was captured by sequencing in a study of early T cells in non-severe SARS-CoV-2 infection. Background on the study: Sequenced material consisted of bulk RNA (from unsorted whole blood), and chains were unpaired. General study results and limits: VDJdb matching, biased toward anti-spike CD8 responses, missed private and CD4 specificities.

Unique molecular identifiers tagged individual cDNA molecules. TCRdb itself ran the 5' RACE reads through MiXCR, one entry per CDR3 protein. The sample yields about 26,000 distinct CDR3 sequences, 4.5% to 6% seen once. Trimming left V 4 bases short and J 0 bases short, with 22 bases between. Looked up from germline, CDR1 is MNHEY and CDR2 is SVGEGT. This CDR3 is 19 amino acids long. This clonotype came up many times. Its matching antigen is unknown. This rearrangement joins TRBV6-2 or TRBV6-3 to TRBJ2-4; the D gene is possibly TRBD2 (6 bases). This sequence originates from an adult who was a healthcare worker with PCR-confirmed SARS-CoV-2 infection or an uninfected control (not recorded which). The sequencing input was whole blood. The CDR3 here is CASSSPTWDSSVAKNIQYF. CDR3 DNA sequence: TGTGCCAGCAGTTCACCTACCTGGGACTCGTCTGTAGCCAAAAACATTCAGTACTTC.